The text below deals with one T cell receptor (beta chain). As yet, its antigen is unknown. The data are from a study of CD8 T cells in ankylosing spondylitis. Study-wide points: It appeared that ankylosing spondylitis blood was characterized by a TCR beta motif of 8 or 9 highly homologous variants. In ankylosing spondylitis patients, matched synovial fluid reportedly showed significant enrichment of disease-linked clones. Past studies reported some motif variants in reactive arthritis synovial fluid and blood. Disease-linked clones displayed a CD8+ phenotype and appeared relatively rarely in peripheral blood.

The CDR3 has 12 residues. CDR1 and CDR2 (germline): MGHDK, SYGVNS. Between the trimmed V and J ends, which lost 5 bases and 6 bases, there was a span of 9 bases. Generation of TCR beta libraries employed quantitative 5'-RACE incorporating molecular barcodes. Via MiXCR, TCRdb re-called the 5' RACE reads, giving one row per CDR3 protein. The sample yields around 94,000 distinct CDR3 sequences, about 8.1% seen once. Sequenced sample: blood, either unsorted or a sorted T cell fraction (not recorded which). This TCR derives from a male donor with ankylosing spondylitis. V and J are TRBV25-1 and TRBJ2-3; D call uncertain. CDR3 bases: TGTGCCAGCAGTCCCCACGGGGATACGCAGTATTTT. Its translation: CASSPHGDTQYF.